This T cell receptor beta chain was retrieved from a study of spatial heterogeneity in lung cancer. Across the study: Mean representation of each unique TCR and UMI combination in the raw reads exceeded nine occurrences. General study points: Circulating ubiquitous expanded tumor TCRs were observed more frequently at resection than at follow-up.

Germline CDR1 SGHRS, CDR2 YFSETQ. Trimming shortened V by 9 bases and J by 2 bases, and 11 bases separated the two germline ends. This CDR3 is built from 12 residues. A note on this clonotype: Antigen specificity is unknown.

Time point described: sample taken at primary tumor resection. Whole RNA obtained from tumor, nontumor lung or frozen PBMC underwent sequencing without sorting. Samples were obtained from some 70 donors, all untreated early-stage non-small cell lung cancer patients. MiXCR, applied by TCRdb to the 5' RACE reads, yields one record per CDR3 protein. The data hold roughly 100,000 distinct CDR3 sequences, with roughly 10% observed a single time. This clonotype was obtained from a male donor with early-stage non-small cell lung cancer. This sequence joins TRBV5-1 and TRBJ2-5, with D perhaps TRBD2 (6 bases). Sequences were derived from PBMCs, sampled at surgery. The CDR3 DNA sequence: TGCGCCACGAGAGCGGGTCAAGAGACCCAGTACTTC. Protein product: CATRAGQETQYF.